This T cell receptor beta chain was identified during a study of T cell responses to AZD1222 COVID-19 vaccine. Libraries were prepared by immunoSEQ multiplex PCR; TCRdb keeps only in-frame clonotypes and omits some of them. This sample carries 90,000 to 95,000 clones, about nine tenths of them seen once, and the ten largest clones take 10% to 13%. Germline trimming cut 4 bases from V and 2 bases from J; bases unmatched to any gene: 9. CDR3 length: 16 amino acids. Germline assignment: CDR1 SGHRS and CDR2 YFSETQ. Sample: peripheral blood, taken on day 0 of AZD1222 vaccination. The TCR comes from an adult in good health. This chain joins TRBV5-1 and TRBJ2-7, with 10 bases identical to TRBD1. For the CDR3, the DNA is TGCGCCAGCAGCCCCAAGGACAGGGGGGGAGCCTACGAGCAGTACTTC. It is translated as CASSPKDRGGAYEQYF.